This TCR beta chain derives from a study of response to subunit inactivated influenza vaccine. J was trimmed by 3 bases and V by 1 base; bases with no gene match: 7. CDR1 and CDR2 (germline): LNHNV, YYDKDF (reference sequence). The CDR3 contains 16 residues. Study-level findings and limits: With each seasonal influenza vaccination, the authors suggested, few new T cells are recruited.

Worth noting for this clonotype: Its antigen is still unknown.

TCRdb reprocessed the RT-PCR reads via MiXCR and lists one record per CDR3 protein. Of around 530,000 distinct CDR3 sequences in the sample, about an eighth were seen once. This receptor was obtained from a man aged 45-65 years who received an inactivated influenza vaccine. Material: PBMCs from blood, obtained on the day of vaccination. V usage is TRBV15 and J usage is TRBJ2-3; TRBD1 agrees at 7 bases. The CDR3 is CATSRGQGTVTDTQYF. The DNA of the CDR3 is TGTGCCACCAGCAGAGGACAGGGAACGGTAACAGATACGCAGTATTTT.